This record covers a single TCR beta chain. The sample originates from a study of blood T cell repertoires in COVID-19. Study in general: Specimens from acute and convalescent COVID-19 originated in the United States, Italy and Spain. PBMCs, B-cell-depleted T cells, or T cells were the source of the cDNA or gDNA that made up the material.

The CDR3 length is 14 residues. Germline V gives CDR1 SGHVS, CDR2 FQNEAQ. Trimming took 5 bases from V and 3 from J; bases not matched to a gene: 6. Methods used by the authors: Amplification of reference gene primers provided the estimated nucleated cell counts. Using immunoSEQ multiplex PCR, the repertoire was profiled, and TCRdb retains in-frame clones only, with some absent. That table furnishes V, J and clone size, whereas the DNA furnished D and trimming. The sample contains 240,000 or so clones, around 86% of which appear only once. The sample taken for sequencing was peripheral blood. The TCR comes from a woman aged 55 to 70 with active or convalescent COVID-19. This chain links TRBV7-8 with TRBJ2-7, with 8 positions matching TRBD2. The CDR3 loop reads CASSVGTRDYEQYF. The DNA for the CDR3 is TGTGCCAGCAGCGTCGGGACTAGGGACTACGAGCAGTACTTC.